The 21 T cell receptor beta chains below come from one sample, sequenced in a study of liver allograft versus peripheral blood T cells. Study as a whole: Recipients' peripheral blood supplied the T cell receptor repertoires against which those in transplanted livers were compared.

Via MiXCR, TCRdb re-called the reads, giving one row per CDR3 protein. The sample shows under 1,400 distinct CDR3 sequences, approximately 40% of them seen only once. These receptors came from a human patient who had a liver transplant. Some T cells may arise from the graft donor.

In its sample, this clonotype is medium-sized. The chain couples TRBV28 to TRBJ1-5, with a tentative D call TRBD1 (6 bases). Germline values: CDR1 MDHEN, CDR2 SYDVKM. Trimming cost V 5 bases and J 0 bases, with 14 bases left between them. The CDR3 length is 16 residues. CDR3 DNA: TGTGCCAGCAGTCCCGGACAGTATTATAGCAATCAGCCCCAGCATTTT. Translation gives CASSPGQYYSNQPQHF.

Only one count was recorded for this clonotype. A much larger clone lies one base from this, so it may be a read error. The chain links TRBV6-5 to TRBJ2-1; D unclear. With 7 bases removed from V and 2 bases from J, the gap between germline ends came to 15 bases. Per germline, CDR1 MNHEY and CDR2 SVGAGI. There are 15 residues in the CDR3. DNA for the CDR3: TGTGCCAGCAAGGGTGACCTGAGCACCTACAATGAGCAGTTCTTC. This sequence encodes CASKGDLSTYNEQFF.

This clonotype is judged medium-sized. This sequence joins TRBV6-6 and TRBJ1-5; weak D call: TRBD1 (5 bases). Germline V gene sequence: CDR1 MNHNY, CDR2 SVGAGI (reference sequence). Trimming cost V 2 bases and J 4 bases, with 12 bases left between them. This CDR3 is 15 amino acids long. The CDR3 DNA sequence: TGTGCCAGCAGTTACGGGCCGCAGGGAAATCAGCCCCAGCATTTT. This translates into CASSYGPQGNQPQHF.

The chain carries TRBV19 and TRBJ1-5; D is perhaps TRBD1 (5 bases). The CDR3 contains 15 residues. Between the trimmed V and J ends, which lost 1 base and 4 bases, there was a span of 11 bases. Per the germline V gene, CDR1 is LNHDA and CDR2 is SQIVND (reference sequence). The CDR3 nucleotides read TGTGCCAGTAGTATAGGGGGGGGATCGAATCAGCCCCAGCATTTT. This codes for CASSIGGGSNQPQHF.

This chain connects TRBV28 to TRBJ2-5; D is perhaps TRBD1 (5 bases). Germline V gene sequence: CDR1 MDHEN, CDR2 SYDVKM. CDR3 length equals 13 residues. V lost 2 bases and J 5 bases, leaving 9 bases between the germline ends. Here the CDR3 DNA reads TGTGCCAGCAGTTTACAGGGTATCGAGACCCAGTACTTC. Translation: CASSLQGIETQYF.

This clonotype was observed a handful of times. A clone one base away is much larger, so this may be a read error. This chain joins TRBV7-2 and TRBJ2-2, with TRBD2 matching over 14 bases. The CDR3 is 18 residues long. CDR1 SGHTA and CDR2 FQGNSA come from the germline V gene. The CDR3 sequence: CANSPGLAGGPQWGELFF. The DNA for the CDR3 is TGTGCCAACAGCCCCGGACTAGCGGGAGGCCCACAATGGGGGGAGCTGTTTTTT.

V usage is TRBV7-2 and J usage is TRBJ2-7; a possible D gene is TRBD2 (5 bases). CDR1 is SGHTA, CDR2 FQGNSA, per germline. The CDR3 spans 14 residues. The ends were cut back, 3 bases at V and 0 bases at J, with 9 bases in the middle. The CDR3 nucleotides read TGTGCCAGCAGCTTGCAGCGGTTCTCCTACGAGCAGTACTTC. This sequence encodes CASSLQRFSYEQYF.

Sample share makes this clonotype medium-sized. The chain recombines TRBV15 with TRBJ2-7, with D unresolved. This CDR3 contains 14 residues. V lost 0 bases to trimming and J lost 6 bases, with 12 bases between them. Germline V lookup: CDR1 LNHNV, CDR2 YYDKDF (reference sequence). The CDR3 DNA reads as TGTGCCACCAGCAGAGACCAAGGGTCTCCCGAGCAGTACTTC. Amino acid sequence: CATSRDQGSPEQYF.

This chain links TRBV15 with TRBJ2-7, with 7 nucleotides matching TRBD2. J lost 4 bases, V lost 0 bases, and 9 bases had no gene match. The CDR3 spans 16 residues. Germline values: CDR1 LNHNV, CDR2 YYDKDF (reference sequence). The DNA for the CDR3 is TGTGCCACCAGCAGAGATCGAAGGGGAGCGGGGTACGAGCAGTACTTC. It is translated as CATSRDRRGAGYEQYF. Based on the CDR3 plus reference TRBV15 and TRBJ2-7, the full variable domain is DAMVIQNPRYQVTQFGKPVTLSCSQTLNHNVMYWYQQKSSQAPKLLFHYYDKDFNNEADTPDNFQSRRPNTSFCFLDIRSPGLGDTAMYLCATSRDRRGAGYEQYFGPGTRLTVT.

This chain joins TRBV18 and TRBJ2-2; D may be TRBD2 (5 bases). Trimming took 0 bases from V and 6 from J, leaving 14 bases between them. The CDR3 is 16 amino acids. Germline V gives CDR1 KGHSH, CDR2 LQKENI. The CDR3 is CASSPPPVQRSGELFF. Here the CDR3 DNA reads TGTGCCAGCTCACCACCACCGGTACAGCGGTCCGGGGAGCTGTTTTTT.

This clonotype rates as hyperexpanded. The V and J genes are TRBV10-1 and TRBJ2-7; D ambiguous. This CDR3 has 15 amino acids. Germline V gene lookup returns CDR1 WNHNN and CDR2 SYGVQD (reference sequence). Trimming shortened V by 5 bases and J by 4 bases, and 18 bases separated the two germline ends. The CDR3 DNA follows: TGCGCCAGCAGTCGAGACAAACACTTTCTGTACGAGCAGTACTTC. Protein: CASSRDKHFLYEQYF.

Remarks on this clonotype: Given a far larger clone just one base away, this is likely a sequencing read error. CDR3 bases: TGTGCCAGCGCTCGCGACAGGGGTCGATATAATTCACCCCTCCACTTT. It translates to CASARDRGRYNSPLHF. This chain connects TRBV13 to TRBJ1-6, with 8 bases fitting TRBD1. J gave up 4 bases and V 8 bases, and 10 bases lay outside the gene matches. CDR1 and CDR2 from the germline V gene are PRHDT and FYEKMQ (reference sequence). There are 16 residues in the CDR3.

The rearrangement links TRBV30 to TRBJ1-4; 9 nucleotides align to TRBD1. CDR1 is GTSNPN and CDR2 is SVGIG in the germline V gene (reference sequence). V lost 6 bases, J lost 0 bases, and 14 bases stayed unmatched. This CDR3 contains 18 residues. The CDR3, as DNA: TGTGCCTGCAGCCCGGGACAGGGTCTGGCCTCAACTAATGAAAAACTGTTTTTT. It yields the protein CACSPGQGLASTNEKLFF.

By its share, this clonotype is medium-sized. The chain employs TRBV11-2 and TRBJ1-2, with D hard to call. The CDR3 runs to 14 residues. Looked up from germline, CDR1 is SGHAT and CDR2 is FQNNGV. The V end was cut by 7 bases, the J end by 0 bases, with 12 bases between. The DNA of the CDR3 is TGTGCCAGCAACGGCGGACGACCTAACTATGGCTACACCTTC. Residues: CASNGGRPNYGYTF.

The chain is built from TRBV20-1 and TRBJ1-2, with TRBD1 as a possible D gene (6 bases). The CDR3 is 15 amino acids. The V end was cut by 3 bases, the J end by 1 base, with 15 bases between. The V gene's germline CDR1 is DFQATT and CDR2 SNEGSKA (reference sequence). CDR3 sequence reads: CSASNAEQGNYGYTF. In nucleotides, the CDR3 is TGCAGTGCTAGTAACGCGGAACAGGGTAACTATGGCTACACCTTC.

This clonotype is labeled as medium-sized. The chain employs TRBV7-2 and TRBJ2-1; 13 bases align to TRBD2. This CDR3 is 15 amino acids long. The germline V gene has CDR1 SGHTA and CDR2 FQGNSA. V lost 5 bases and J lost 7; bases outside the gene matches: 5. The CDR3 DNA is TGTGCCAGCAGCCCGACTAGCGGGAGGTTAAATGAGCAGTTCTTC. Translating gives CASSPTSGRLNEQFF.

V gene TRBV20-1 combines with J gene TRBJ1-6; 7 bases are shared with TRBD1. With V trimmed by 0 bases and J by 8 bases, 4 bases remained unmatched. There are 14 residues in the CDR3. The V gene's germline CDR1 is DFQATT and CDR2 SNEGSKA (reference sequence). The CDR3 DNA reads TGCAGTGCTAGAGATAGGACAGGTTATTCACCCCTCCACTTT. Translation gives CSARDRTGYSPLHF.

The chain has TRBV28 and TRBJ1-2, with D perhaps TRBD1 (5 bases). V was cut by 5 bases and J by 1 base, with 17 bases left in between. The CDR3 totals 16 residues. Germline V CDR1 and CDR2: MDHEN, SYDVKM. The CDR3 here is CASSPPGTRVNYGYTF. CDR3 sequence (DNA): TGTGCCAGCAGTCCGCCCGGGACGCGGGTTAACTATGGCTACACCTTC.

This clonotype was seen a few times. This rearrangement joins TRBV29-1 to TRBJ1-4; possibly TRBD1 for D (5 bases). Germline CDR1 is SQVTM and CDR2 is ANQGSEA. Trimming took off 4 bases at V and 7 bases at J, with 10 bases between the two ends. The CDR3 spans 12 residues. The CDR3 here is CSVARGGEKLFF. CDR3 bases: TGCAGCGTTGCGAGGGGCGGTGAAAAACTGTTTTTT.

The rearrangement joins TRBV18 to TRBJ1-5; D remains ambiguous. The CDR3 is made up of 13 amino acids. V lost 3 bases and J lost 5, with 8 bases in between. Germline values: CDR1 KGHSH, CDR2 LQKENI. The CDR3 nucleotides read TGTGCCAGCTCACCGTCAGAAGATCAGCCCCAGCATTTT. It is translated as CASSPSEDQPQHF.

Comments on this clonotype: Since a far larger clone is one base different, this is likely a read error. The V gene is TRBV7-2, the J gene TRBJ2-1; 7 bases line up with TRBD1. CDR3 length equals 15 residues. Germline CDR1 reads SGHTA; CDR2 reads FQGNSA. CDR3 sequence (DNA): TGTGCCGGCAGCCTAGCAAGGGGGCCCCTCAATGAGCAGTTCTTC. Encoded protein: CAGSLARGPLNEQFF.